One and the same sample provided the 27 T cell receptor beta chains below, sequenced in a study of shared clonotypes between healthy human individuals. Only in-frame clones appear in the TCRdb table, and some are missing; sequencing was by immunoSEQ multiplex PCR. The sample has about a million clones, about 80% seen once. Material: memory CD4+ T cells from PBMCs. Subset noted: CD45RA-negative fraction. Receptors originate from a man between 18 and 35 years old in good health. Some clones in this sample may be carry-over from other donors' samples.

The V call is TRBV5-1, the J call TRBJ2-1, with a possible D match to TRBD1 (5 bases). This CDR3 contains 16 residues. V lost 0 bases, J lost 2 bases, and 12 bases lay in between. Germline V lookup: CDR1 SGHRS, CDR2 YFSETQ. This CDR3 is CASSLEGSLPYNEQFF. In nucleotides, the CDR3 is TGCGCCAGCAGCTTGGAGGGGTCCCTTCCCTACAATGAGCAGTTCTTC.

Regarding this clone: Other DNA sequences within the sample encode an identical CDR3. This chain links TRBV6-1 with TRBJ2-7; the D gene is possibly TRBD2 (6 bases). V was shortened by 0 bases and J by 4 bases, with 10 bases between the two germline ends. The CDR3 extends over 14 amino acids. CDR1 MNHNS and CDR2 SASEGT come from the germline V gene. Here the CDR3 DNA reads TGTGCCAGCAGTGAAGCGGGAGGTCTGTACGAGCAGTACTTC. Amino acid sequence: CASSEAGGLYEQYF.

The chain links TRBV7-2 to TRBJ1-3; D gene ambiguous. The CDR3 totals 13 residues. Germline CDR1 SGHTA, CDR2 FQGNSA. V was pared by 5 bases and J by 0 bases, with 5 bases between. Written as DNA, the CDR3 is TGTGCCAGCAGCGGTCGCTCTGGAAACACCATATATTTT. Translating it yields CASSGRSGNTIYF.

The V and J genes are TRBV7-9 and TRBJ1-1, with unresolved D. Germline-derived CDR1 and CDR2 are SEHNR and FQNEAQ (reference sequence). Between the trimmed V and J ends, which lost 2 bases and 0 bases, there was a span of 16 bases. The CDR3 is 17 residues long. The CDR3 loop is CASSLFISHPLNTEAFF. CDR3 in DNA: TGTGCCAGCAGCTTATTTATCAGTCATCCCCTGAACACTGAAGCTTTCTTT.

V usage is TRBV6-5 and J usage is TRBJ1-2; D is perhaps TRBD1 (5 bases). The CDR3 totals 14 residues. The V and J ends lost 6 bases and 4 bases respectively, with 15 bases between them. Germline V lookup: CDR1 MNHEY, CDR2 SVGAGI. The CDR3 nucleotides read TGTGCCAGCAGCCTTTCGGGGACGTTCTATGGCTACACCTTC. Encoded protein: CASSLSGTFYGYTF.

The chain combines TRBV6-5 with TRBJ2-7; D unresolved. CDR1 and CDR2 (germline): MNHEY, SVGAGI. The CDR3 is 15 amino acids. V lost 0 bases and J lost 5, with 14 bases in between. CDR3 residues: CASSYSARRDHEQYF. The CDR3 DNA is TGTGCCAGCAGTTACTCTGCCAGACGCGACCACGAGCAGTACTTC.

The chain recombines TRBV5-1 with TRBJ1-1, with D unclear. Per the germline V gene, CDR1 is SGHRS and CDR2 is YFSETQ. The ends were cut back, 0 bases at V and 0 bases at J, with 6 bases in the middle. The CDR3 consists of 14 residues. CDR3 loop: CASSLGILNTEAFF. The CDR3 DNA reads TGCGCCAGCAGCTTGGGCATTTTGAACACTGAAGCTTTCTTT.

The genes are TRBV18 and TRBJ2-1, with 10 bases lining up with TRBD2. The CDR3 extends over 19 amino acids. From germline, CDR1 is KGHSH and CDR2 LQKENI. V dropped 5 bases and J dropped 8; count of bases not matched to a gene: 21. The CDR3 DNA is TGTGCCAGCTCAACCTCTCGGGTCGGAGCGGGAGGGCCTGCTTATGAGCAGTTCTTC. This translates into CASSTSRVGAGGPAYEQFF.

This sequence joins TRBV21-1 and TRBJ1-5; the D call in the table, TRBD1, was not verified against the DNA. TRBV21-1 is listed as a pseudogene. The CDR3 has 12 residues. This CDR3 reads CASSKSDQPQHF. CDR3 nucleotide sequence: TGTGCCAGCAGCAAATCAGATCAGCCCCAGCATTTT.

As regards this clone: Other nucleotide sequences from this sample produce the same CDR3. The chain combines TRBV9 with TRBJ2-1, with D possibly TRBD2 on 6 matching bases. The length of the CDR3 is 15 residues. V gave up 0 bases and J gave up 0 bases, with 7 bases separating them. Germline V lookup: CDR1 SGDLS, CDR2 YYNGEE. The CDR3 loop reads CASSVAGDSYNEQFF. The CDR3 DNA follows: TGTGCCAGCAGCGTAGCGGGAGACTCCTACAATGAGCAGTTCTTC.

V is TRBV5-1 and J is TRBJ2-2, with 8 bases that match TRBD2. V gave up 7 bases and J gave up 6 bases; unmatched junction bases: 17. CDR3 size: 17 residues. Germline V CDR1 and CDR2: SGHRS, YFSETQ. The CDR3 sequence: CASGSTPTSVRAGELFF. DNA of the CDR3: TGCGCCAGCGGGAGTACACCGACTAGCGTTCGAGCCGGGGAGCTGTTTTTT.

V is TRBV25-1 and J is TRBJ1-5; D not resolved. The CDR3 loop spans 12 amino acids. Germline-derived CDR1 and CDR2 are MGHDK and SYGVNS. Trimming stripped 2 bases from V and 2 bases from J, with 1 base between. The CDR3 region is CASSEGNQPQHF. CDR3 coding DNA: TGTGCCAGCAGTGAAGGCAATCAGCCCCAGCATTTT.

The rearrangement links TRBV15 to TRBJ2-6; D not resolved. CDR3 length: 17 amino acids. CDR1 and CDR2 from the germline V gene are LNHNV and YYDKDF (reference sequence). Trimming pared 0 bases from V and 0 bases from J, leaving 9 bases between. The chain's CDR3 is CATSRDPWSSGANVLTF. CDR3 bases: TGTGCCACCAGCAGAGATCCATGGAGCTCTGGGGCCAACGTCCTGACTTTC.

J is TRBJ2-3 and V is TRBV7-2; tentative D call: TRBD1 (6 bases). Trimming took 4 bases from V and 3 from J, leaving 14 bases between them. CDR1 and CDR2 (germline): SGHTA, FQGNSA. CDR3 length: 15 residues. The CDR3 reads CASSYGTPGTDTQYF. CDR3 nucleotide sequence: TGTGCCAGCAGCTACGGGACACCGGGGACAGATACGCAGTATTTT.

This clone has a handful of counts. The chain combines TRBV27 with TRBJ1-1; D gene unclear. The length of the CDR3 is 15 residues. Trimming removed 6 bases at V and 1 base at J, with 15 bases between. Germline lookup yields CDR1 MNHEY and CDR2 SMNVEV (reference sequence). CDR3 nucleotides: TGTGCCAGCAGCTCAACGCGGACTGGGAACACTGAAGCTTTCTTT. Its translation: CASSSTRTGNTEAFF.

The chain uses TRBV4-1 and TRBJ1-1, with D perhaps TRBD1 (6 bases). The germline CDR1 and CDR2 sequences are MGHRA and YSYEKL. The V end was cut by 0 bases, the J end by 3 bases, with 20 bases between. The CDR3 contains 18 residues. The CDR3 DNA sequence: TGCGCCAGCAGCCAAGATTCCCCACAGGGAAGAAGGGACACTGAAGCTTTCTTT. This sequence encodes CASSQDSPQGRRDTEAFF.

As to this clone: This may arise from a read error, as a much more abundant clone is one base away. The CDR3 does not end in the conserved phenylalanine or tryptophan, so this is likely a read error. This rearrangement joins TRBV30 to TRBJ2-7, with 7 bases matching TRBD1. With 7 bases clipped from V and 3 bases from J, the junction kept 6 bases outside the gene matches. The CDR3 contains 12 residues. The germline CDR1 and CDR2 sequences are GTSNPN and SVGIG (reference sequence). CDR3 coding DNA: TGTGCCTTCCACCGGGACAGCTACGAGCAGTACTCC. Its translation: CAFHRDSYEQYS.

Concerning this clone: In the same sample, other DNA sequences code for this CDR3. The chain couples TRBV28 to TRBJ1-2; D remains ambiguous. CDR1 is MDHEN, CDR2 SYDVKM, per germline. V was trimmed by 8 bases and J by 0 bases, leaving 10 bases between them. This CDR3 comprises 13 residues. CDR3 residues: CASRVDTNYGYTF. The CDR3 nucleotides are TGTGCCAGCCGAGTAGACACTAACTATGGCTACACCTTC.

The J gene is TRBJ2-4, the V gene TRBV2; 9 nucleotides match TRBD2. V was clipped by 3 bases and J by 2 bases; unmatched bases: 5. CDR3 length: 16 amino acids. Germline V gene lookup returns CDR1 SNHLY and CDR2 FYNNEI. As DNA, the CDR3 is TGTGCCAGCAGTGAGGCTAGCGGGAATACCAAAAACATTCAGTACTTC. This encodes CASSEASGNTKNIQYF.

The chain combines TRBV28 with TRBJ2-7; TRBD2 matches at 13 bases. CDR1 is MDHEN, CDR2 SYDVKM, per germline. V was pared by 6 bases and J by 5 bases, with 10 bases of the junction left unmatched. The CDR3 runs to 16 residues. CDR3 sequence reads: CASSPIGTSGVDEQYF. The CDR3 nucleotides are TGTGCCAGCAGCCCCATAGGGACTAGCGGGGTCGACGAGCAGTACTTC.

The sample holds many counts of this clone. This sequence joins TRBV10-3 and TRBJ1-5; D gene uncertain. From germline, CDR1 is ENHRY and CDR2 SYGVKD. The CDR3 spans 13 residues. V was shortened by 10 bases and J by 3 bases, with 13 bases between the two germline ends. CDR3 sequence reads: CANQVDPNQPQHF. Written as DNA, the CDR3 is TGTGCCAACCAGGTCGATCCCAATCAGCCCCAGCATTTT.

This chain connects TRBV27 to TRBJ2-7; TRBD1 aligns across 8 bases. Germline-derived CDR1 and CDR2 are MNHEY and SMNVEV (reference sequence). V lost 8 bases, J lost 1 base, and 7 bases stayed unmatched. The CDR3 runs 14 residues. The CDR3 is CASARDRTSYEQYF. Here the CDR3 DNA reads TGTGCCAGCGCCCGGGACAGGACTTCCTACGAGCAGTACTTC.

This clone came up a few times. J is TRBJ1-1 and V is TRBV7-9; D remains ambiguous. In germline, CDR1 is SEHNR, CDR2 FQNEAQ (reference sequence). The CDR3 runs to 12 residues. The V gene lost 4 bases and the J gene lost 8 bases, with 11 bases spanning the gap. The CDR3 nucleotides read TGTGCCAGCAGCTCGATATATAGCGAAGCTTTCTTT. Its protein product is CASSSIYSEAFF.

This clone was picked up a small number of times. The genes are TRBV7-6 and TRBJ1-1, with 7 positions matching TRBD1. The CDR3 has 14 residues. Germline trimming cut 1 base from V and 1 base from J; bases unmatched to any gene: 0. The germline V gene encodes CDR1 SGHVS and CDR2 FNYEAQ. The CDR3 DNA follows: TGTGCCAGCAGCTTAGGACAGGGGAACACTGAAGCTTTCTTT. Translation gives CASSLGQGNTEAFF. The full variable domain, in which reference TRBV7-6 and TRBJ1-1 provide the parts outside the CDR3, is GAGVSQSPRYKVTKRGQDVALRCDPISGHVSLYWYRQALGQGPEFLTYFNYEAQQDKSGLPNDRFSAERPEGSISTLTIQRTEQRDSAMYRCASSLGQGNTEAFFGQGTRLTVV.

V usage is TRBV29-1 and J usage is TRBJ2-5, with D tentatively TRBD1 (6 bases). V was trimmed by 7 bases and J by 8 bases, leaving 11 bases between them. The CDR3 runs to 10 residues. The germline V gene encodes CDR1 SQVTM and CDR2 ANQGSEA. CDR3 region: CSAVRGTQYF. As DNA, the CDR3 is TGCAGCGCCGTCAGGGGAACCCAGTACTTC.

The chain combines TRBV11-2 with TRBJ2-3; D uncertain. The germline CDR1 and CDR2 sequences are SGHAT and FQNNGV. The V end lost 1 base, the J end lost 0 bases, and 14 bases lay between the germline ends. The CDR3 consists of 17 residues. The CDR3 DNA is TGTGCCAGCAGCTTAGTCGTGACAACCACTAGCACAGATACGCAGTATTTT. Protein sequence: CASSLVVTTTSTDTQYF. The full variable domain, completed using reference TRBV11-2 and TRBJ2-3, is EAGVAQSPRYKIIEKRQSVAFWCNPISGHATLYWYQQILGQGPKLLIQFQNNGVVDDSQLPKDRFSAERLKGVDSTLKIQPAKLEDSAVYLCASSLVVTTTSTDTQYFGPGTRLTVL.

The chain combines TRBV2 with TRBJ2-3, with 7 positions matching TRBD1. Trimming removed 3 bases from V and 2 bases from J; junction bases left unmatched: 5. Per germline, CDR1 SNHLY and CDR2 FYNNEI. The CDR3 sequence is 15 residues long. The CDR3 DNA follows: TGTGCCAGCAGTGAGAACAGGGGCTTCACAGATACGCAGTATTTT. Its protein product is CASSENRGFTDTQYF.